This is a list of T cell receptor beta chains from one sample in a study of cytomegalovirus exposure and HLA in healthy donors. Method: immunoSEQ multiplex PCR; TCRdb's copy keeps in-frame clones and lacks some. This sample contains fewer than 95,000 clones. Sequenced input: PBMCs. The receptors come from a middle-aged woman in good health and CMV-seropositive. The CDR3 runs from the conserved cysteine through the conserved F or W. The D gene is left open where the match is weak.

v_call: TRBV6-5
j_call: TRBJ2-7
d_call: -
cdr3_nt: TGTGCCAGCAGTTTCAGGGACGCTGGGGGGTTCGAGCAGTACTTC
cdr3_aa: CASSFRDAGGFEQYF

v_call: TRBV29-1
j_call: TRBJ2-1
d_call: TRBD2
cdr3_nt: TGCAGCGTTCTCTGGCCGGGACTAGCGGAAAATGAGCAGTTCTTC
cdr3_aa: CSVLWPGLAENEQFF

v_call: TRBV19
j_call: TRBJ1-6
d_call: -
cdr3_nt: TGTGCCAGTAGTATTACTGGTCGTAATTCACCCCTCCACTTT
cdr3_aa: CASSITGRNSPLHF

v_call: TRBV7-8
j_call: TRBJ2-5
d_call: -
cdr3_nt: TGTGCCAGCAGCACGAGGGGGTTCGGCGGAGAGACCCAGTACTTC
cdr3_aa: CASSTRGFGGETQYF

v_call: TRBV13
j_call: TRBJ2-7
d_call: -
cdr3_nt: TGTGCCAGCAGCTTAAACCTAGCCTACGAGCAGTACTTC
cdr3_aa: CASSLNLAYEQYF

v_call: TRBV6-5
j_call: TRBJ1-3
d_call: -
cdr3_nt: TGTGCCAGCAGTTACTCTCCGGGGTCCTCTGGAAACACCATATATTTT
cdr3_aa: CASSYSPGSSGNTIYF

v_call: TRBV4-2
j_call: TRBJ2-5
d_call: -
cdr3_nt: TGTGCCAGCAGTCCTAGAGAGCGGGAGACCCAGTACTTC
cdr3_aa: CASSPRERETQYF

v_call: TRBV4-2
j_call: TRBJ1-2
d_call: TRBD1
cdr3_nt: TGTGCCAGCACCGGACAGGGCTATGGCTACACCTTC
cdr3_aa: CASTGQGYGYTF

v_call: TRBV6-6
j_call: TRBJ2-7
d_call: -
cdr3_nt: TGTGCCAGCAGCTCAAAGAATTCCGGCGAGCAGTACTTC
cdr3_aa: CASSSKNSGEQYF

v_call: TRBV27
j_call: TRBJ1-2
d_call: -
cdr3_nt: TGTGCCAGCAGTTTAAACAGGAACAACTATGGCTACACCTTC
cdr3_aa: CASSLNRNNYGYTF

v_call: TRBV28
j_call: TRBJ1-2
d_call: -
cdr3_nt: TGTGCCAGCAGTTCTCTGACAGGTTTCTATGGCTACACCTTC
cdr3_aa: CASSSLTGFYGYTF

v_call: TRBV19
j_call: TRBJ1-3
d_call: TRBD1
cdr3_nt: TGTGCCAGTAGTACACTACAGGGGCCTGGAAACACCATATATTTT
cdr3_aa: CASSTLQGPGNTIYF

v_call: TRBV11-2
j_call: TRBJ1-2
d_call: -
cdr3_nt: TGTGCCAGCAGGAAACTAAGGGCACAGGACGTTCTCTATGGCTACACCTTC
cdr3_aa: CASRKLRAQDVLYGYTF

v_call: TRBV27
j_call: TRBJ2-7
d_call: -
cdr3_nt: TGTGCCAGCAGTTTAGGCGGGACAGCGAGGGAGCAGTACTTC
cdr3_aa: CASSLGGTAREQYF

v_call: TRBV9
j_call: TRBJ1-1
d_call: TRBD1
cdr3_nt: TGTGCCAGCAGCGCCGGGACAGGGGTAGGGACTGAAGCTTTCTTT
cdr3_aa: CASSAGTGVGTEAFF

v_call: TRBV6-4
j_call: TRBJ2-3
d_call: TRBD2
cdr3_nt: TGTGCCAGCAGCGCCTACCCCGGGGGGGCCGCGGGAGATACGCAGTATTTT
cdr3_aa: CASSAYPGGAAGDTQYF

v_call: TRBV2
j_call: TRBJ1-5
d_call: -
cdr3_nt: TGTGCCAGCAGTGAAGCCGCCAGGGGTTATCAGCCCCAGCATTTT
cdr3_aa: CASSEAARGYQPQHF

v_call: TRBV28
j_call: TRBJ1-3
d_call: -
cdr3_nt: TGTGCCAGCCTTAAATTAGGTGGGCCCATATATTTT
cdr3_aa: CASLKLGGPIYF

v_call: TRBV7-9
j_call: TRBJ1-2
d_call: TRBD1
cdr3_nt: TGTGCCAGCAGCTCATTCCGGGACAGGGACGGCTACACCTTC
cdr3_aa: CASSSFRDRDGYTF

v_call: TRBV6-1
j_call: TRBJ2-1
d_call: -
cdr3_nt: TGTGCCAGCAGTCCTGTTGAGAGCTCCTACAATGAGCAGTTCTTC
cdr3_aa: CASSPVESSYNEQFF

v_call: TRBV27
j_call: TRBJ1-2
d_call: -
cdr3_nt: TGTGCCAGCAGTTTATTTCCCGGGTTCTATGGCTACACCTTC
cdr3_aa: CASSLFPGFYGYTF

v_call: TRBV7-3
j_call: TRBJ2-7
d_call: TRBD1
cdr3_nt: TGTGCCAGCAGCGAGCGACAGGGATCCCCCGAGCAGTACTTC
cdr3_aa: CASSERQGSPEQYF

v_call: TRBV9
j_call: TRBJ1-2
d_call: -
cdr3_nt: TGTGCCAGCAGCGCGAACGAGGCAGTAGACTATGGCTACACCTTC
cdr3_aa: CASSANEAVDYGYTF

v_call: TRBV2
j_call: TRBJ2-6
d_call: TRBD1
cdr3_nt: TGTGCCAGCAGCGAAGACAGGGTTCTCCTGACTTTC
cdr3_aa: CASSEDRVLLTF

v_call: TRBV18
j_call: TRBJ2-7
d_call: TRBD1
cdr3_nt: TGTGCCAGCTCGCTTACTTATGGGACAGGGGCATCGAACGAGCAGTACTTC
cdr3_aa: CASSLTYGTGASNEQYF

v_call: TRBV28
j_call: TRBJ1-2
d_call: -
cdr3_nt: TGTGCCAGCAGTTTTAGGGGTAGAGGGGGAGTTACAGATGGCTACACCTTC
cdr3_aa: CASSFRGRGGVTDGYTF

v_call: TRBV19
j_call: TRBJ2-3
d_call: -
cdr3_nt: TGTGCCAGTAGTATATCGTCTAGCTCTGCGGATACGCAGTATTTT
cdr3_aa: CASSISSSSADTQYF

v_call: TRBV7-8
j_call: TRBJ2-1
d_call: -
cdr3_nt: TGTGCCAGCAGCTCCAGACTAGTCCCCAATGAGCAGTTCTTC
cdr3_aa: CASSSRLVPNEQFF

v_call: TRBV7-3
j_call: TRBJ2-3
d_call: TRBD1
cdr3_nt: TGTGCCAGCAGCCAGGGGGGCACAGATACGCAGTATTTT
cdr3_aa: CASSQGGTDTQYF

v_call: TRBV2
j_call: TRBJ1-5
d_call: -
cdr3_nt: TGTGCCAGCAGTGAAGATGCCTGGGGAGGCAATCAGCCCCAGCATTTT
cdr3_aa: CASSEDAWGGNQPQHF

v_call: TRBV4-3
j_call: TRBJ1-6
d_call: TRBD1
cdr3_nt: TGCGCCAGCAGCCATGGACAGGGTAATCGGTCACCCCTCCACTTT
cdr3_aa: CASSHGQGNRSPLHF

v_call: TRBV7-9
j_call: TRBJ2-3
d_call: TRBD2
cdr3_nt: TGTGCCAGCAGCTTAGGGACTAGCGGCACAGATACGCAGTATTTT
cdr3_aa: CASSLGTSGTDTQYF

v_call: TRBV6-5
j_call: TRBJ2-2
d_call: -
cdr3_nt: TGTGCCAGCAGCTCGGACTTGTCGAACACCGGGGAGCTGTTTTTT
cdr3_aa: CASSSDLSNTGELFF

v_call: TRBV4-1
j_call: TRBJ1-5
d_call: -
cdr3_nt: TGCGCCAGCAGCCAAGATCGCGCCAGGGTAGGTCAGCCCCAGCATTTT
cdr3_aa: CASSQDRARVGQPQHF

v_call: TRBV5-1
j_call: TRBJ2-7
d_call: -
cdr3_nt: TGCGCCAGCAGCTTGTGGGGGGACTACGAGCAGTACTTC
cdr3_aa: CASSLWGDYEQYF

v_call: TRBV2
j_call: TRBJ1-1
d_call: TRBD1
cdr3_nt: TGTGCCAGCAGTGATCGTTGGGACAGTGAAGCTTTCTTT
cdr3_aa: CASSDRWDSEAFF

v_call: TRBV9
j_call: TRBJ1-1
d_call: -
cdr3_nt: TGTGCCAGCAGCGTAGGCCCCCGGGGGACGAACACTGAAGCTTTCTTT
cdr3_aa: CASSVGPRGTNTEAFF

v_call: TRBV5-1
j_call: TRBJ2-1
d_call: TRBD1
cdr3_nt: TGCGCCAGCAGCTGGGGAGGACAGGGGAAAAATGAGCAGTTCTTC
cdr3_aa: CASSWGGQGKNEQFF

v_call: TRBV2
j_call: TRBJ1-5
d_call: -
cdr3_nt: TGTGCCAGTGAGGCAGGGGTCGGGCAGCCCCAGCATTTT
cdr3_aa: CASEAGVGQPQHF

v_call: TRBV28
j_call: TRBJ1-5
d_call: -
cdr3_nt: TGTGCCAGCACAAACAATCAGCCCCAGCATTTT
cdr3_aa: CASTNNQPQHF

v_call: TRBV11-2
j_call: TRBJ2-2
d_call: -
cdr3_nt: TGTGCCAGCAGCCGGAATGGTTTAGCGGCCTTCCTCGGGGAGCTGTTTTTT
cdr3_aa: CASSRNGLAAFLGELFF

v_call: TRBV6-1
j_call: TRBJ2-1
d_call: TRBD1
cdr3_nt: TGTGCCAGCAGGGAACCGGGACAGGGATACAATGAGCAGTTCTTC
cdr3_aa: CASREPGQGYNEQFF

v_call: TRBV5-8
j_call: TRBJ2-7
d_call: TRBD2
cdr3_nt: TGTGCCAGCAGCTTCCCCCTTAGCGGGGACAACTACGAGCAGTACTTC
cdr3_aa: CASSFPLSGDNYEQYF

v_call: TRBV7-2
j_call: TRBJ2-4
d_call: TRBD2
cdr3_nt: TGTGCCAGCAGCTTAGGGGCTAGCGGAAGCAATAAAAACATTCAGTACTTC
cdr3_aa: CASSLGASGSNKNIQYF

v_call: TRBV29-1
j_call: TRBJ2-7
d_call: -
cdr3_nt: TGCAGCGTCTCGTCGGGTGGAAAGGAGCAGTACTTC
cdr3_aa: CSVSSGGKEQYF